Sequencing of this TCR beta chain was carried out in a study of cytomegalovirus exposure and HLA in healthy donors. Study-level points and caveats: The only immune exposure information that was available was CMV serostatus. HLA alleles were associated with 15,000 to 20,000 TCR beta sequences in a later analysis at 0.05 false discovery rate. Being indistinguishable, some V segments were excluded, TRBV6-2 and TRBV6-3 among them.

Primers for the PCR totalled 60 Vbeta and 13 Jbeta. Assay: immunoSEQ multiplex PCR; the TCRdb copy retains only in-frame clones and omits some. The sample lists 100,000 to 150,000 clones, 74% seen once, with over 5% in the top ten. Germline CDR1 and CDR2: SGDLS and YYNGEE. With V trimmed by 3 bases and J by 4 bases, 2 bases remained unmatched. This CDR3 comprises 13 residues. In this sample, this clone turned up a few times. The antigen is not known. The chain has TRBV9 and TRBJ1-1; 8 positions agree with TRBD1. Sequences were obtained from PBMCs. This receptor was taken from a man in his forties in good health and CMV-seropositive. The DNA for the CDR3 is TGTGCCAGCAGCGGCACAGGGGGCACTGAAGCTTTCTTT. It specifies CASSGTGGTEAFF.